A single sample is the source of the 16 T cell receptor beta chains below, sequenced in a study of human T cells and chemical hapten exposure. As to time point: patch test 2, 6 weeks after DPC sensitization. Treatment defined: therapeutic diphenylcyclopropenone sensitization with weekly scalp DPC. In TCRdb, the RACE reads were re-called with MiXCR into one record per CDR3 protein. The table shows approximately 110,000 distinct CDR3 sequences, with about a tenth occurring only once. The source was whole blood, collected in connection with sensitization to the hapten diphenylcyclopropenone (DPC). The receptors stem from a woman aged 40 to 50 with alopecia areata. Some clones in this sample may be carry-over from other donors' samples.

This clonotype has at least ten counts. The chain has TRBV11-2 and TRBJ2-1; 15 nucleotides align to TRBD2. The junction had 6 bases not matched to a gene; V was cut back by 4 bases and J by 8 bases. The CDR3 totals 16 residues. From germline, CDR1 is SGHAT and CDR2 FQNNGV. The CDR3 DNA follows: TGTGCCAGCAGCTCCCACGGACTAGCGGGGGGGGATGAGCAGTTCTTC. Translation: CASSSHGLAGGDEQFF.

This rearrangement joins TRBV7-6 to TRBJ1-4; no definite D call. V gave up 2 bases and J gave up 7 bases, with 11 bases separating them. In germline, CDR1 is SGHVS, CDR2 FNYEAQ. This CDR3 has 14 residues. The CDR3 DNA reads TGTGCCAGCAGCTTACGGTCGGGAGGTGAAAAACTGTTTTTT. It codes for CASSLRSGGEKLFF.

This clonotype was seen at least ten times. V is TRBV10-3 and J is TRBJ1-6, with 7 bases that match TRBD1. V shed 10 bases and J 7 bases; nucleotides not matched to a gene: 4. The CDR3 consists of 12 residues. Germline CDR1 reads ENHRY; CDR2 reads SYGVKD. Here the CDR3 reads CATGTVNSPLHF. The CDR3 region has the DNA TGTGCCACCGGGACAGTGAATTCACCCCTCCACTTT.

This chain connects TRBV6-5 to TRBJ1-4, with D possibly TRBD1 on 5 matching bases. This CDR3 is 15 amino acids long. The V and J ends lost 3 bases and 8 bases respectively, with 16 bases between them. CDR1 is MNHEY and CDR2 is SVGAGI in the germline V gene. CDR3 bases: TGTGCCAGCAGTTATGAAGGGGCAGGAAACGAAAAACTGTTTTTT. Its translation is CASSYEGAGNEKLFF.

This chain uses TRBV11-1 with TRBJ1-1; TRBD1 is a possible D gene (5 bases). V lost 1 base and J lost 4, with 16 bases in between. The CDR3 has 16 amino acids. Germline CDR1 reads SGHAT; CDR2 reads FQDESV (reference sequence). The chain's CDR3 is CASSLVSGARGTEAFF. The CDR3 DNA reads as TGTGCCAGCAGCTTAGTTTCCGGGGCAAGGGGCACTGAAGCTTTCTTT.

This clonotype was found a few times. The J gene is TRBJ2-2, the V gene TRBV4-1, with 13 bases identical to TRBD2. Germline values: CDR1 MGHRA, CDR2 YSYEKL. This CDR3 is built from 17 residues. The trim removed 6 bases at V and 0 bases at J, leaving 4 bases unmatched. The CDR3 DNA is TGCGCCAGCAGTAGACTAGCGGGGGGTGCGAACACCGGGGAGCTGTTTTTT. Protein product: CASSRLAGGANTGELFF.

This clonotype was picked up many times. The rearrangement links TRBV7-2 to TRBJ1-1; unclear D gene. CDR3 length equals 16 residues. V lost 1 base to trimming and J lost 1 base, with 13 bases between them. Germline V lookup: CDR1 SGHTA, CDR2 FQGNSA. CDR3 nucleotide sequence: TGTGCCAGCAGCTTAGGGTACAGTGACTCGAACACTGAAGCTTTCTTT. Encoded protein: CASSLGYSDSNTEAFF.

This clonotype was counted at least ten times. The chain joins TRBV5-1 to TRBJ2-2; D ambiguous. Trimming removed 0 bases from V and 4 bases from J, with 13 bases in between. This CDR3 is 16 amino acids long. Looked up from germline, CDR1 is SGHRS and CDR2 is YFSETQ. Here the CDR3 DNA reads TGCGCCAGCAGCTTGGAACGGAGTGACCTCACCGGGGAGCTGTTTTTT. Amino acid sequence: CASSLERSDLTGELFF.

This clonotype was detected ten times or more. The chain uses TRBV7-6 and TRBJ1-2; 9 bases align to TRBD1. CDR1 SGHVS and CDR2 FNYEAQ come from the germline V gene. The CDR3 contains 15 residues. The trim removed 5 bases at V and 5 bases at J, leaving 9 bases unmatched. The CDR3 DNA reads TGTGCCAGCAGCCCGGGACAGGGTGTATTTTATGGCTACACCTTC. Translated: CASSPGQGVFYGYTF. The variable domain in full, with the rest retrieved from reference TRBV7-6 and TRBJ1-2, is GAGVSQSPRYKVTKRGQDVALRCDPISGHVSLYWYRQALGQGPEFLTYFNYEAQQDKSGLPNDRFSAERPEGSISTLTIQRTEQRDSAMYRCASSPGQGVFYGYTFGSGTRLTVV.

This clonotype has ten or more counts. The rearrangement joins TRBV5-1 to TRBJ2-7; no reliable D call. Trimming took off 4 bases at V and 6 bases at J, with 14 bases between the two ends. The CDR3 has 13 residues. CDR1 and CDR2 (germline): SGHRS, YFSETQ. This CDR3 is CASSPFQAGEQYF. CDR3 DNA sequence: TGCGCCAGCAGCCCTTTTCAGGCAGGCGAGCAGTACTTC.

V gene TRBV7-9 combines with J gene TRBJ2-4; TRBD2 matches 13 bases. This CDR3 comprises 16 residues. Per the germline V gene, CDR1 is SEHNR and CDR2 is FQNEAQ (reference sequence). With V trimmed by 5 bases and J by 2 bases, 3 bases remained unmatched. The CDR3 here is CASSEGLAGTKNIQYF. In nucleotides, the CDR3 is TGTGCCAGCAGCGAGGGACTAGCGGGGACCAAAAACATTCAGTACTTC.

The rearrangement uses TRBV28 and TRBJ2-7; 9 bases line up with TRBD1. This CDR3 has 15 amino acids. The V and J ends lost 2 bases and 5 bases, in that order; junction bases with no gene match: 7. Per the germline V gene, CDR1 is MDHEN and CDR2 is SYDVKM. This chain's CDR3 is CASSLGDREVHEQYF. CDR3 coding DNA: TGTGCCAGCAGTTTAGGGGACAGGGAAGTCCACGAGCAGTACTTC.

The chain joins TRBV29-1 to TRBJ2-1; D unresolved. This CDR3 spans 12 amino acids. From germline, CDR1 is SQVTM and CDR2 ANQGSEA. With 5 bases removed from V and 6 bases from J, the gap between germline ends came to 11 bases. The CDR3 bases are TGCAGCGTTCCATGGCAGGCCAATGAGCAGTTCTTC. Translated: CSVPWQANEQFF.

This clonotype turned up a few times. The rearrangement uses TRBV5-4 and TRBJ2-1; 8 bases are shared with TRBD2. The CDR3 extends over 15 amino acids. With V trimmed by 4 bases and J by 9 bases, 12 bases remained unmatched. Germline V gives CDR1 SGHNT, CDR2 YYREEE (reference sequence). The CDR3 DNA reads as TGTGCCAGCAGCGGCTCCGGGACTAGGTCCACTGAGCAGTTCTTC. This codes for CASSGSGTRSTEQFF.

The chain employs TRBV6-2 or TRBV6-3 and TRBJ1-2, with D perhaps matching TRBD1 (6 bases). V was trimmed by 2 bases and J by 2 bases, leaving 9 bases between them. The CDR3 runs 14 residues. Germline values: CDR1 MNHEY, CDR2 SVGEGT. The CDR3 spells CASSYGTKNYGYTF. Here the CDR3 DNA reads TGTGCCAGCAGTTACGGGACAAAGAACTATGGCTACACCTTC.

The chain recombines TRBV6-2 or TRBV6-3 with TRBJ1-1; D call uncertain. CDR1 and CDR2 (germline): MNHEY, SVGEGT. This CDR3 spans 13 amino acids. V dropped 7 bases and J dropped 5 bases, with 14 bases sitting between them. DNA for the CDR3: TGTGCCAGCACCCTGGGGTACGGTACTGAAGCTTTCTTT. Protein product: CASTLGYGTEAFF.